This T cell receptor (beta chain) was profiled in a study of blood T cell repertoires in COVID-19. Data came from immunoSEQ multiplex PCR; TCRdb stores just in-frame clones and leaves some out. The sample shows some 270,000 clones, under 90% of them seen only once. The CDR3 sequence is 12 residues long. Germline lookup yields CDR1 GTSNPN and CDR2 SVGIG (reference sequence). V was clipped by 6 bases and J by 5 bases; unmatched bases: 5. The clonotype was recovered from a woman aged 60-75 years who had recovered from COVID-19. The sample was PBMCs or T cells enriched from blood (not recorded which). The J gene is TRBJ1-2, the V gene TRBV30; TRBD1 aligns across 8 bases. CDR3 nucleotides: TGTGCCTGTCCTAGACAGGGGTATGGCTACACCTTC. Protein: CACPRQGYGYTF.